The sequence of this T cell receptor (beta chain) was determined in a study of human T cells and chemical hapten exposure. Looking at the study overall: Patches with 0.01% DPC went on the upper back, and the tests were read at 6 days.

TCRdb redid the calling of the RACE reads with MiXCR, one entry per CDR3 protein. In the table there are just under 350,000 distinct CDR3 sequences, approximately 6.3% of which are singletons. This clonotype appeared many times. The time point is: patch test 1, 2 weeks after DPC sensitization. Treatment described: therapeutic diphenylcyclopropenone sensitization with weekly scalp DPC. V lost 0 bases and J lost 3, with 16 bases in between. The CDR3 length is 16 residues. Germline V gene lookup returns CDR1 SGHNT and CDR2 YYREEE (reference sequence). This sequence originates from a young woman with alopecia areata. Some clones in this sample may be carry-over from other donors' samples. The specimen was whole blood, collected in connection with sensitization to the hapten diphenylcyclopropenone (DPC). The chain employs TRBV5-4 and TRBJ2-7; D possibly corresponds to TRBD2 (5 bases). CDR3 coding DNA: TGTGCCAGCAGCTTGGGCCTCAAGGACTTACACTACGAGCAGTACTTC. Its protein product is CASSLGLKDLHYEQYF.